The 27 T cell receptor beta chains below were found in one sample sequenced in a study of cytomegalovirus exposure and HLA in healthy donors. A multiplex PCR was run with 60 Vbeta primers and 13 Jbeta primers. Some clones are missing from TCRdb's copy, which holds only in-frame ones; the method was immunoSEQ multiplex PCR. The repertoire holds approximately 130,000 clones, around three quarters seen once, with around 1.8% in the top ten. The source material was PBMCs. The receptors stem from a woman between 50 and 59 years old in good health and CMV-seronegative.

This chain links TRBV27 with TRBJ1-1; 8 bases agree with TRBD1. V shed 2 bases, J shed 2 bases, and the junction held 16 bases outside the gene matches. The CDR3 loop spans 19 amino acids. Per germline, CDR1 MNHEY and CDR2 SMNVEV (reference sequence). CDR3 nucleotide sequence: TGTGCCAGCAGTTTAAGTCAGGGGGCGTCTTTAGGCCAAAACACTGAAGCTTTCTTT. Its translation is CASSLSQGASLGQNTEAFF.

This clone was detected a few times. The gene calls are TRBV6-5 and TRBJ1-2, with 8 nucleotides matching TRBD1. This CDR3 has 14 residues. V lost 7 bases and J lost 5; bases outside the gene matches: 9. CDR1 and CDR2 (germline): MNHEY, SVGAGI. CDR3 sequence: CASTQQGGGYGYTF. The CDR3 DNA is TGTGCCAGCACCCAACAGGGGGGTGGGTATGGCTACACCTTC.

The chain's CDR3 is CASSQRLRDLYEQYF. CDR3 sequence (DNA): TGTGCCAGCAGTCAACGATTGCGGGACCTCTACGAGCAGTACTTC. The chain combines TRBV27 with TRBJ2-7, with D possibly being TRBD2 (6 bases). The CDR3 length is 15 residues. The germline V gene encodes CDR1 MNHEY and CDR2 SMNVEV (reference sequence). Trimming removed 5 bases at V and 3 bases at J, with 17 bases between.

This rearrangement joins TRBV4-1 to TRBJ2-2; the D gene is possibly TRBD2 (5 bases). The CDR3 consists of 17 residues. Germline-derived CDR1 and CDR2 are MGHRA and YSYEKL. Trimming left V 0 bases short and J 4 bases short, with 15 bases between. In DNA, the CDR3 is TGCGCCAGCAGCCAAGATTTCCAAGCGGCAGTCACCGGGGAGCTGTTTTTT. It encodes CASSQDFQAAVTGELFF.

The chain links TRBV5-1 to TRBJ2-7, with TRBD2 matching over 9 bases. The J segment lost 6 bases and the V segment lost 4 bases, leaving 14 bases of the junction unmatched. Germline CDR1 SGHRS, CDR2 YFSETQ. The CDR3 contains 16 residues. The CDR3 reads CASSRDIAGAGGEQYF. CDR3 coding DNA: TGCGCCAGCAGCAGGGATATAGCGGGAGCGGGTGGCGAGCAGTACTTC.

V is TRBV6-6 and J is TRBJ2-1, with 9 bases aligning to TRBD2. The germline V gene has CDR1 MNHNY and CDR2 SVGAGI (reference sequence). The CDR3 runs to 14 residues. The junction had 3 bases not matched to a gene; V was cut back by 6 bases and J by 3 bases. The CDR3 nucleotides are TGTGCCAGCAGCCTTAGCGGGAGCTACAATGAGCAGTTCTTC. It codes for CASSLSGSYNEQFF.

The chain couples TRBV11-3 to TRBJ2-1; 16 bases are a match to TRBD2. The CDR3 extends over 16 amino acids. Germline V CDR1 and CDR2: SGHNT, YENEEA. The V gene end was trimmed by 4 bases and the J gene end by 8 bases; junction bases not matched to a gene: 5. For the CDR3, the DNA is TGTGCCAGCAGCTCGGGGACTAGCGGGAGGGAGGATGAGCAGTTCTTC. It codes for CASSSGTSGREDEQFF.

In its sample, this clone was seen once. The chain links TRBV19 to TRBJ1-5; a weak D match, TRBD1 (5 bases). Trimming left V 10 bases short and J 2 bases short, with 18 bases between. The CDR3 loop spans 15 amino acids. The germline V gene encodes CDR1 LNHDA and CDR2 SQIVND (reference sequence). The CDR3: CATLRGGGGNQPQHF. Here the CDR3 DNA reads TGTGCCACCCTGCGCGGGGGTGGGGGCAATCAGCCCCAGCATTTT.

J is TRBJ1-2 and V is TRBV27, with TRBD1 identical over 10 bases. This CDR3 has 14 residues. With 3 bases clipped from V and 7 bases from J, the junction kept 5 bases outside the gene matches. The germline CDR1 and CDR2 sequences are MNHEY and SMNVEV (reference sequence). The CDR3 loop is CASSFRDRGRGYTF. CDR3 DNA sequence: TGTGCCAGCAGTTTCAGGGACAGGGGCCGTGGCTACACCTTC.

The chain couples TRBV19 to TRBJ2-3, with D possibly being TRBD1 (6 bases). Germline CDR1 LNHDA, CDR2 SQIVND (reference sequence). The CDR3 has 16 amino acids. V was trimmed by 4 bases and J by 1 base, leaving 15 bases between them. The CDR3 sequence: CASSRTGLSRTDTQYF. CDR3 bases: TGTGCCAGTAGTAGAACAGGGCTTTCACGCACAGATACGCAGTATTTT.

The chain combines TRBV27 with TRBJ2-2; 7 nucleotides agree with TRBD2. The CDR3 runs 16 residues. CDR1 MNHEY and CDR2 SMNVEV come from the germline V gene (reference sequence). The V and J ends lost 0 bases and 7 bases, in that order; junction bases with no gene match: 8. CDR3: CASSLSFLAALGELFF. CDR3 coding DNA: TGTGCCAGCAGTTTATCGTTCCTAGCGGCCCTCGGGGAGCTGTTTTTT.

This chain joins TRBV7-9 and TRBJ2-1; 9 bases match TRBD2. This CDR3 has 15 residues. The germline V gene encodes CDR1 SEHNR and CDR2 FQNEAQ (reference sequence). Trimming took 5 bases from V and 6 from J; bases not matched to a gene: 8. The CDR3 here is CASSRGLAAGNEQFF. The DNA of the CDR3 is TGTGCCAGCAGCAGGGGACTAGCCGCGGGCAATGAGCAGTTCTTC.

The CDR3 sequence: CASSSLGGGVYYEQYV. The CDR3 DNA is TGTGCCAGCAGCTCCCTCGGGGGAGGGGTCTACTACGAGCAGTACGTC. The V gene is TRBV5-6, the J gene TRBJ2-7, with 7 positions matching TRBD2. With V trimmed by 3 bases and J by 3 bases, 12 bases remained unmatched. The CDR3 runs to 16 residues. CDR1 is SGHDT, CDR2 YYEEEE, per germline.

About this clone: The junction departs from germline at one end; a sequencing error may be responsible. The chain links TRBV7-9 to TRBJ1-1, with unresolved D. CDR1 is SEHNR, CDR2 FQNEAQ, per germline (reference sequence). This CDR3 has 16 amino acids. CDR3 protein: CSSSPPSTGGDTEAFF. The CDR3 DNA follows: TGTTCCAGCAGCCCCCCTTCTACGGGTGGAGACACTGAAGCTTTCTTT.

This clone was counted only a few times. The V and J genes are TRBV7-2 and TRBJ2-6; 9 bases fit TRBD1. The trim removed 5 bases at V and 11 bases at J, leaving 4 bases unmatched. The CDR3 contains 13 residues. Per the germline V gene, CDR1 is SGHTA and CDR2 is FQGNSA. The CDR3 DNA sequence: TGTGCCAGCAGCGTACAGGGGGCAGACGTCCTGACTTTC. This codes for CASSVQGADVLTF.

The V call is TRBV7-2, the J call TRBJ2-2; no clear D. V was cut by 5 bases and J by 6 bases, with 10 bases left in between. This CDR3 has 13 amino acids. The germline gives CDR1 SGHTA, CDR2 FQGNSA. The CDR3 sequence: CASSPLDPGELFF. The CDR3 DNA is TGTGCCAGCAGCCCCCTAGACCCCGGGGAGCTGTTTTTT.

The genes are TRBV7-3 and TRBJ2-1; 9 nucleotides line up with TRBD2. V lost 4 bases, J lost 6 bases, and 7 bases stayed unmatched. This CDR3 contains 15 residues. Germline V CDR1 and CDR2: SGHTA, FQGTGA. The CDR3 loop is CASSSRLADLNEQFF. CDR3 nucleotide sequence: TGTGCCAGCAGCTCCAGACTAGCGGACCTCAATGAGCAGTTCTTC.

This clone was observed once. V usage is TRBV30 and J usage is TRBJ1-5, with 8 bases aligning to TRBD1. This CDR3 region has 15 residues. Germline trimming cut 4 bases from V and 7 bases from J; bases unmatched to any gene: 12. Germline V gene lookup returns CDR1 GTSNPN and CDR2 SVGIG (reference sequence). CDR3 nucleotide sequence: TGTGCCTGGACCTTAGGTGACAGGGGCGGGCAGCCCCAGCATTTT. Encoded protein: CAWTLGDRGGQPQHF.

The chain uses TRBV6-1 and TRBJ2-7; 10 bases match TRBD1. J was trimmed by 4 bases and V by 5 bases; bases with no gene match: 5. The CDR3 spans 14 residues. Germline CDR1 is MNHNS and CDR2 is SASEGT. CDR3 amino acids: CASSTGQGPYEQYF. The CDR3 nucleotides read TGTGCCAGCAGTACGGGACAGGGGCCTTACGAGCAGTACTTC.

The chain employs TRBV5-4 and TRBJ2-1, with TRBD2 identical over 9 bases. Trimming cost V 3 bases and J 6 bases; bases outside gene matches: 7. This CDR3 has 15 residues. Germline V lookup: CDR1 SGHNT, CDR2 YYREEE (reference sequence). The CDR3 spells CASSSGTSKSNEQFF. CDR3 DNA sequence: TGTGCCAGCAGCTCCGGGACTAGCAAAAGCAATGAGCAGTTCTTC.

Concerning this clone itself: The germline gene is not matched at one end of the junction; a read error may be the cause. The J gene is TRBJ2-2, the V gene TRBV7-9; 8 nucleotides align to TRBD1. CDR3 size: 17 residues. Looked up from germline, CDR1 is SEHNR and CDR2 is FQNEAQ (reference sequence). Here the CDR3 DNA reads TGTTCCAGCAGCTTCCCGAGGACAGGGCGGAACACCGGGGAGCTGTTTTTT. As protein: CSSSFPRTGRNTGELFF.

This sequence joins TRBV25-1 and TRBJ2-1; TRBD2 aligns across 8 bases. CDR3 size: 14 residues. Per the germline V gene, CDR1 is MGHDK and CDR2 is SYGVNS. J was trimmed by 4 bases and V by 8 bases; bases with no gene match: 7. The CDR3 DNA follows: TGTGCCAGCGAGATAGCGGGGCCTTACAATGAGCAGTTCTTC. It translates to CASEIAGPYNEQFF. The variable domain in full, completed from reference TRBV25-1 and TRBJ2-1, reads EADIYQTPRYLVIGTGKKITLECSQTMGHDKMYWYQQDPGMELHLIHYSYGVNSTEKGDLSSESTVSRIRTEHFPLTLESARPSHTSQYLCASEIAGPYNEQFFGPGTRLTVL.

The chain carries TRBV18 and TRBJ1-1; D is unclear. Germline lookup yields CDR1 KGHSH and CDR2 LQKENI. This CDR3 is built from 10 residues. The CDR3 nucleotides are TGTACAAGTCCCCCTTCTGAAGCTTTCTTT. This translates into CTSPPSEAFF.

The chain employs TRBV29-1 and TRBJ2-2; tentative D call: TRBD2 (6 bases). V lost 2 bases and J 7 bases, leaving 11 bases between the germline ends. Germline CDR1 and CDR2: SQVTM and ANQGSEA. CDR3 length: 13 amino acids. Written as DNA, the CDR3 is TGCAGCGTTGAACCTAGCGAGGTCGGGGAGCTGTTTTTT. It yields the protein CSVEPSEVGELFF.

On this clone: Other DNA sequences in this specimen translate into the identical CDR3. This chain connects TRBV5-1 to TRBJ1-5, with D tentatively TRBD1 (5 bases). The V gene's germline CDR1 is SGHRS and CDR2 YFSETQ. The CDR3 extends over 14 amino acids. V lost 0 bases to trimming and J lost 6 bases, with 10 bases between them. The CDR3 region is CASSLGQGGQPQHF. CDR3 nucleotides: TGCGCCAGCAGCTTGGGGCAGGGCGGTCAGCCCCAGCATTTT.

The chain recombines TRBV29-1 with TRBJ1-6; 9 nucleotides line up with TRBD1. The CDR3 is made up of 14 amino acids. V shed 5 bases and J 9 bases; nucleotides not matched to a gene: 8. The V gene's germline CDR1 is SQVTM and CDR2 ANQGSEA. CDR3 sequence: CSVRTGEGSSPLHF. DNA for the CDR3: TGCAGCGTTCGGACAGGGGAAGGGAGTTCACCCCTCCACTTT.

This clone was detected only once. V is TRBV27 and J is TRBJ1-1, with TRBD1 matching over 10 bases. Germline CDR1 and CDR2: MNHEY and SMNVEV (reference sequence). Losses at the gene ends were 5 bases for V and 5 bases for J; bases not matched to a gene: 8. The CDR3 has 15 amino acids. CDR3 nucleotide sequence: TGTGCCAGCAGTCCCCGCAGGGACAGGGGAACTGAAGCTTTCTTT. It specifies CASSPRRDRGTEAFF.